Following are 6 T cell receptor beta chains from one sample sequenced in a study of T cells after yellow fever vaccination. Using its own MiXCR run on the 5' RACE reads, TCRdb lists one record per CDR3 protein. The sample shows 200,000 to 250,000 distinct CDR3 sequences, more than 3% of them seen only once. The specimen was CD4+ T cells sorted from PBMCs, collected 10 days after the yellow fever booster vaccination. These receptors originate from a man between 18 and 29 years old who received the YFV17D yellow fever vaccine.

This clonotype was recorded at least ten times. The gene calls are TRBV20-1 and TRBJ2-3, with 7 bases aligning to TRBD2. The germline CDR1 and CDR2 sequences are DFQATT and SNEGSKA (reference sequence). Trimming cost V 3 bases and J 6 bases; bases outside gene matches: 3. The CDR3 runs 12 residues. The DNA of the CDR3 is TGCAGTGCTAGGGCCGGGGGGGATACGCAGTATTTT. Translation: CSARAGGDTQYF.

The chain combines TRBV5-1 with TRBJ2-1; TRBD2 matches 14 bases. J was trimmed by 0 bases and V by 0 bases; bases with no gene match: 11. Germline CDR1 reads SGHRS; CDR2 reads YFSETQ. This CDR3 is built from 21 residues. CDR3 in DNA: TGCGCCAGCAGCTTGGCCGCGACTAGCGGGGGGGCCGGTGGCTCCTACAATGAGCAGTTCTTC. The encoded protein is CASSLAATSGGAGGSYNEQFF. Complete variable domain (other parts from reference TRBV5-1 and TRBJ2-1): KAGVTQTPRYLIKTRGQQVTLSCSPISGHRSVSWYQQTPGQGLQFLFEYFSETQRNKGNFPGRFSGRQFSNSRSEMNVSTLELGDSALYLCASSLAATSGGAGGSYNEQFFGPGTRLTVL.

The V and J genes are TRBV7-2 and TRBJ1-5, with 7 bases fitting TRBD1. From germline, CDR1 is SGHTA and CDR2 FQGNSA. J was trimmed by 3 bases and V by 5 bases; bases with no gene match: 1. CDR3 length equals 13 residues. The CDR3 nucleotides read TGTGCCAGCAGCGACAGGGTCAATCAGCCCCAGCATTTT. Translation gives CASSDRVNQPQHF.

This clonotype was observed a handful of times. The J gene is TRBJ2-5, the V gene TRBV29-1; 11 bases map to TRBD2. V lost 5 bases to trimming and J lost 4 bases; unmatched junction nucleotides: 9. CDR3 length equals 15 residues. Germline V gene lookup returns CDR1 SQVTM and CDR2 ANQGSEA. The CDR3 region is CSVTLAGGPIETQYF. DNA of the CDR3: TGCAGCGTTACATTAGCGGGGGGGCCGATAGAGACCCAGTACTTC. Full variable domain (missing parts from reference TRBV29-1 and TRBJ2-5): SAVISQKPSRDICQRGTSLTIQCQVDSQVTMMFWYRQQPGQSLTLIATANQGSEATYESGFVIDKFPISRPNLTFSTLTVSNMSPEDSSIYLCSVTLAGGPIETQYFGPGTRLLVL.

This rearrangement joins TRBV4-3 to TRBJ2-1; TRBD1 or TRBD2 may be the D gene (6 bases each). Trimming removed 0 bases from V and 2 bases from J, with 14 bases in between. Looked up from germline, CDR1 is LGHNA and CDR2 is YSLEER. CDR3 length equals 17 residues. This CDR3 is CASSQDPIGGAYNEQFF. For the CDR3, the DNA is TGCGCCAGCAGCCAAGATCCCATCGGGGGCGCCTACAATGAGCAGTTCTTC.

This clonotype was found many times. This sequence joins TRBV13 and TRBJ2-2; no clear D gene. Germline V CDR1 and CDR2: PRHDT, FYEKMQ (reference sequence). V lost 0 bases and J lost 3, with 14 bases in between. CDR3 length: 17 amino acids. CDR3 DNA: TGTGCCAGCAGCTTAGGCCTTCAGGTTAAGGACACCGGGGAGCTGTTTTTT. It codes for CASSLGLQVKDTGELFF. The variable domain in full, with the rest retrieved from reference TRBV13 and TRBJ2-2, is AAGVIQSPRHLIKEKRETATLKCYPIPRHDTVYWYQQGPGQDPQFLISFYEKMQSDKGSIPDRFSAQQFSDYHSELNMSSLELGDSALYFCASSLGLQVKDTGELFFGEGSRLTVL.